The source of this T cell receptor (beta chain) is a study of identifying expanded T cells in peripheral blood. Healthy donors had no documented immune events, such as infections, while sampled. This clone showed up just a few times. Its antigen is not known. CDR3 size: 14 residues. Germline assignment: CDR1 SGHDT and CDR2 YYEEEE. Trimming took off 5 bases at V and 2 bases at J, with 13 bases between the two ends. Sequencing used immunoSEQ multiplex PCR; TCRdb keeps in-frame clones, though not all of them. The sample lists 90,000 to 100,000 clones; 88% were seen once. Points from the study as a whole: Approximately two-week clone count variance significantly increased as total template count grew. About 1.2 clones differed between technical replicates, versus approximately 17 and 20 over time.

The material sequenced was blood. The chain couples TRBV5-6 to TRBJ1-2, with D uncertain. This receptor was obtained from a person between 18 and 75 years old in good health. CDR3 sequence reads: CASSFPTSNYGYTF. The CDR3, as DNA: TGTGCCAGCAGTTTCCCAACATCGAACTATGGCTACACCTTC.